The rows below give T cell receptor beta chains drawn from one sample of a study of cytomegalovirus exposure and HLA in healthy donors. Some clones are missing from TCRdb's copy, which holds only in-frame ones; the method was immunoSEQ multiplex PCR. The sample includes some 290,000 clones, 88% of them seen just once. Sequencing input: PBMCs. The receptors originated from a man aged 25-45 years in good health and CMV-seronegative. CDR3s include the opening cysteine and the closing phenylalanine or tryptophan. A D gene is named only where the DNA matches it firmly. The size of a clone is reported for some rows only, either as once, few or many, or as a class for expanded clones.

>-|TRBV19|TRBJ1-3|-|16
TGTGCCAGTAGTATTAAAGACTCACCACTGGGAAACACCATATATTTT
CASSIKDSPLGNTIYF
>TRBD1|TRBV6-5|TRBJ2-5|-|14
TGTGCCAGCAGACCCCAGGGGGCTGGTGAGACCCAGTACTTC
CASRPQGAGETQYF
>TRBD1|TRBV5-6|TRBJ1-6|-|15
TGTGCCAGCAGCTTGGTTGGGACAGGAAATTCACCCCTCCACTTT
CASSLVGTGNSPLHF
>-|TRBV5-1|TRBJ2-7|once|17
TGCGCCAGCAGCTTGGTGAAAGTTGGCGGTAGCTCCTACGAGCAGTACTTC
CASSLVKVGGSSYEQYF
>-|TRBV2|TRBJ2-7|-|14
TGTGCCAGCAGTGAATGGGGGCAGTCCTACGAGCAGTACTTC
CASSEWGQSYEQYF
>TRBD1|TRBV2|TRBJ2-1|-|11
TGTGCCAGCAGTGAAAGGGACAGGCAGTTCTTC
CASSERDRQFF
>-|TRBV18|TRBJ2-2|-|15
TGTGCCAGCTCACCCTGGGGCTCGAACACCGGGGAGCTGTTTTTT
CASSPWGSNTGELFF
>TRBD1|TRBV18|TRBJ2-7|-|17
TGTGCCAGCTCACCAAATTTACCCGGGACAGGGGTCTACGAGCAGTACTTC
CASSPNLPGTGVYEQYF
>-|TRBV27|TRBJ1-2|-|15
TGTGCCAGCAGTTTATCACCCTGGAGGGTGTTTGGCTACACCTTC
CASSLSPWRVFGYTF
>-|TRBV9|TRBJ2-1|-|18
TGTGCCAGCAGCACTAGAGGGTTTGACGGAGGGCCCTACAATGAGCAGTTCTTC
CASSTRGFDGGPYNEQFF
>-|TRBV25-1|TRBJ1-5|-|14
TGTGCCAGCAGTGTTACAGGCGCAAATCAGCCCCAGCATTTT
CASSVTGANQPQHF
>TRBD2|TRBV6-1|TRBJ2-5|-|15
TGTGCCAGCAGTCCCCGGGTAGCGGGACAAGAGACCCAGTACTTC
CASSPRVAGQETQYF
>TRBD1|TRBV19|TRBJ2-3|-|16
TGTGCCAGTAGTCCTCGACAGGGTACGGACACAGATACGCAGTATTTT
CASSPRQGTDTDTQYF
>TRBD1|TRBV6-1|TRBJ2-2|few|15
TGTGCCAGCAGTGTACCCCAGGGGGCGGCCGGGGAGCTGTTTTTT
CASSVPQGAAGELFF
>-|TRBV19|TRBJ2-3|-|16
TGTGCCAGTAGTATAGATTATAGGACAGGCACAGATACGCAGTATTTT
CASSIDYRTGTDTQYF
>TRBD2|TRBV7-8|TRBJ2-7|-|15
TGTGCCAGCAGCTTAGCACTAGCGGGGTACTACGAGCAGTACTTC
CASSLALAGYYEQYF
>TRBD1|TRBV6-1|TRBJ2-1|once|17
TGTGCCAGCAGTGAAGGGCAGGGGGCCTTCTCCTACAATGAGCAGTTCTTC
CASSEGQGAFSYNEQFF
>TRBD1|TRBV5-1|TRBJ1-2|-|13
TGCGCCAGCAGCTCGGGACAGGACCATGGCTACACCTTC
CASSSGQDHGYTF
>-|TRBV9|TRBJ2-7|-|14
TGTGCCAGCAGCGCCGGGGGGCCCCTCTACGAGCAGTACTTC
CASSAGGPLYEQYF
>-|TRBV6-5|TRBJ2-7|-|15
TGTGCCAGCAGTTACAGGGATAGAGGGTCCTACGAGCAGTACTTC
CASSYRDRGSYEQYF
>TRBD1|TRBV7-9|TRBJ2-2|-|19
TGTGCCAGCAGCCTTCCCGACCGGGACAGGGGAGACTGGACCGGGGAGCTGTTTTTT
CASSLPDRDRGDWTGELFF
>-|TRBV5-1|TRBJ1-4|once|15
TGCGCCAGCAGCTTGGATGGGACAAAGTCTGAAAAACTGTTTTTT
CASSLDGTKSEKLFF
>-|TRBV30|TRBJ1-1|-|13
TGTGCCTGGAACGGACAGCGGGATCTTGAAGCTTTCTTT
CAWNGQRDLEAFF
>-|TRBV18|TRBJ1-1|-|18
TGTGCCAGCTCACCACTAGGGAATGCCGGGGGATCGGGCACTGAAGCTTTCTTT
CASSPLGNAGGSGTEAFF
>-|TRBV30|TRBJ1-6|-|15
TGTGCCTGGAGTGAAACAGGACCGACGAATTCACCCCTCCACTTT
CAWSETGPTNSPLHF
>TRBD2|TRBV30|TRBJ2-3|-|17
TGTGCCTGGAGCGATAGCGGGGGTTTCCAAGGGGCAGATACGCAGTATTTT
CAWSDSGGFQGADTQYF
>-|TRBV6-5|TRBJ2-7|many|16
TGTGCCAGCAGTTCTCCAGCCGGGAAACTCGCCTACGAGCAGTACTTC
CASSSPAGKLAYEQYF
>TRBD1|TRBV7-8|TRBJ1-5|-|15
TGTGCCAGCAGCCGGAGACAGGGTCGCAATCAGCCCCAGCATTTT
CASSRRQGRNQPQHF
>TRBD2|TRBV7-9|TRBJ2-1|-|16
TGTGCCAGCAGCTTAGTAGAGCGGGGGCTATACAATGAGCAGTTCTTC
CASSLVERGLYNEQFF
>-|TRBV4-1|TRBJ2-7|-|15
TGCGCCAGCAGCCAAGAGGGGGGGGCTGGCTACGAGCAGTACTTC
CASSQEGGAGYEQYF
>-|TRBV2|TRBJ1-2|-|14
TGTGCCAGAGGACAGCCGGACCTTAACTATGGCTACACCTTC
CARGQPDLNYGYTF
>-|TRBV13|TRBJ2-7|-|12
TGTGCCAGCAGCTGGCAGGGGTACGAGCAGTACTTC
CASSWQGYEQYF
>TRBD1|TRBV7-2|TRBJ1-5|-|16
TGTGCCAGCAGCTTTTCAGGGGGCTGGAGCAATCAGCCCCAGCATTTT
CASSFSGGWSNQPQHF
>-|TRBV28|TRBJ2-7|-|17
TGTGCCAGCAGTTTCAAGGGGGTGGTCTCTAGGAACTACGAGCAGTACTTC
CASSFKGVVSRNYEQYF
>-|TRBV19|TRBJ2-2|-|14
TGTGCCAGTAGTATAAGCCCTCCATTTGGGGAGCTGTTTTTT
CASSISPPFGELFF
>-|TRBV7-9|TRBJ2-3|-|13
TGTGCCAGCAGCCGCACAAGCACAGATACGCAGTATTTT
CASSRTSTDTQYF
>-|TRBV27|TRBJ1-1|once|14
TGTGCCAGCAGTTTTATAGCCCCGAACACTGAAGCTTTCTTT
CASSFIAPNTEAFF
>TRBD2|TRBV5-1|TRBJ2-7|-|15
TGCGCCAGCAGAACCGCGGGGGGGAATTCCTACGAGCAGTACTTC
CASRTAGGNSYEQYF
>-|TRBV5-1|TRBJ1-1|once|15
TGCGCCAGCAGCTCCCTCCAAGGGCGGGACACTGAAGCTTTCTTT
CASSSLQGRDTEAFF
>-|TRBV7-9|TRBJ1-6|-|17
TGTGCCAGCAGCTTAGCGCTTGGGGACGGCGGGATGGCACCCCTCCACTTT
CASSLALGDGGMAPLHF
>TRBD2|TRBV5-1|TRBJ2-1|-|18
TGCGCCAGCAGCCCCTACCTAACTAGCGGGGGCTCCTACAATGAGCAGTTCTTC
CASSPYLTSGGSYNEQFF
>TRBD2|TRBV11-2|TRBJ2-1|few|14
TGTGCCAGCAGCCTGACTAGCGGGAACAATGAGCAGTTCTTC
CASSLTSGNNEQFF
>TRBD2|TRBV11-2|TRBJ2-3|-|17
TGTGCCAGCAGCTCGGAGCCGGGACTAGGGGGCACAGATACGCAGTATTTT
CASSSEPGLGGTDTQYF
>TRBD1|TRBV27|TRBJ1-3|-|16
TGTGCCAGCAGTTTGGACAGGGAGAGCTCTGGAAACACCATATATTTT
CASSLDRESSGNTIYF
>-|TRBV19|TRBJ2-4|-|14
TGTGCCAGTAGCGGACTCCGGGGAACGCACATTCAGTACTTC
CASSGLRGTHIQYF
>TRBD1|TRBV11-3|TRBJ1-1|-|13
TGTGCCAGCAGCCGACAGGGGTACACTGAAGCTTTCTTT
CASSRQGYTEAFF
>TRBD1|TRBV5-4|TRBJ1-2|once|15
TGTGCCAGCAGCTCCTTGAGGGGGCAGGGCTATGGCTACACCTTC
CASSSLRGQGYGYTF
>TRBD2|TRBV6-6|TRBJ2-1|-|15
TGTGCCAGCACTACGGGGGGGAGCTCCTACAATGAGCAGTTCTTC
CASTTGGSSYNEQFF
>-|TRBV7-9|TRBJ1-2|-|13
TGTGCCAGCAGCGCAGGGTTGGACTATGGCTACACCTTC
CASSAGLDYGYTF
>TRBD1|TRBV9|TRBJ2-2|-|15
TGTGCCAGCAGCTCGAGGGACAGGACCACCGGGGAGCTGTTTTTT
CASSSRDRTTGELFF